Listed below are T cell receptor beta chains from one sample, sequenced in a study of tumor-infiltrating lymphocytes in localized non-small cell lung cancer. TCRdb's table, derived via immunoSEQ multiplex PCR, lists solely in-frame clones and lacks some. In the table there are thousands of clones, roughly four fifths of which are singletons. Sequencing used uninvolved lung tissue not adjacent to the tumor. The receptors were gathered from a human donor with non-small cell lung cancer. Each CDR3 is given with its conserved first and last residue. D genes are given only for firm matches. Where a row states a size, it is once, few, many or the class of an expanded clone; other rows omit it.

CDR3aa: CAWSPPPGTVNQPQHF
CDR3nt: TGTGCCTGGAGTCCCCCCCCCGGGACGGTGAATCAGCCCCAGCATTTT
v_gene: TRBV30
d_gene: NA
abundance: few
j_gene: TRBJ1-5

CDR3aa: CTSLRREEAFF
CDR3nt: TGCACCTCTCTGAGGCGGGAGGAAGCTTTCTTT
v_gene: TRBV29-1
d_gene: NA
abundance: NA
j_gene: TRBJ1-1

CDR3aa: CAISESTQGKDGYTF
CDR3nt: TGTGCCATCAGTGAGTCGACCCAGGGAAAAGATGGCTACACCTTC
v_gene: TRBV10-3
d_gene: NA
abundance: once
j_gene: TRBJ1-2

CDR3aa: CATYKRGGSYEQYF
CDR3nt: TGTGCCACCTATAAGCGGGGGGGCTCCTACGAGCAGTACTTC
v_gene: TRBV5-6
d_gene: TRBD2
abundance: NA
j_gene: TRBJ2-7

CDR3aa: CASRHGETQYF
CDR3nt: TGTGCCAGTAGACACGGGGAGACCCAGTACTTC
v_gene: TRBV19
d_gene: NA
abundance: NA
j_gene: TRBJ2-5

CDR3aa: CASSVGSLSQPQHF
CDR3nt: TGTGCCAGCAGCGTAGGGTCGCTGAGTCAGCCCCAGCATTTT
v_gene: TRBV9
d_gene: NA
abundance: medium-sized
j_gene: TRBJ1-5

CDR3aa: CASSLWRGISSYNSPLHF
CDR3nt: TGTGCCAGCAGTTTATGGCGCGGAATCAGCTCCTATAATTCACCCCTCCACTTT
v_gene: TRBV28
d_gene: NA
abundance: NA
j_gene: TRBJ1-6

CDR3aa: CASSRLGRVGNQPQHF
CDR3nt: TGTGCCAGCAGTCGCTTAGGGAGGGTAGGCAATCAGCCCCAGCATTTT
v_gene: TRBV28
d_gene: NA
abundance: NA
j_gene: TRBJ1-5

CDR3aa: CASSSIRGLDTEAFF
CDR3nt: TGTGCCAGCAGCTCAATCAGGGGGCTAGACACTGAAGCTTTCTTT
v_gene: TRBV11-2
d_gene: TRBD1
abundance: NA
j_gene: TRBJ1-1

CDR3aa: CASSFRDTEAFF
CDR3nt: TGTGCCAGCAGTTTTCGGGACACTGAAGCTTTCTTT
v_gene: TRBV28
d_gene: NA
abundance: NA
j_gene: TRBJ1-1

CDR3aa: CASRGRGGYNEQFF
CDR3nt: TGCGCCAGCAGGGGCAGGGGCGGCTACAATGAGCAGTTCTTC
v_gene: TRBV10-2
d_gene: NA
abundance: NA
j_gene: TRBJ2-1

CDR3aa: CASRRQGEAFF
CDR3nt: TGTGCCAGCCGACGACAGGGTGAAGCTTTCTTT
v_gene: TRBV6-5
d_gene: TRBD1
abundance: NA
j_gene: TRBJ1-1

CDR3aa: CASGLAGGNTGELFF
CDR3nt: TGTGCCAGCGGACTAGCGGGGGGGAACACCGGGGAGCTGTTTTTT
v_gene: TRBV28
d_gene: TRBD2
abundance: NA
j_gene: TRBJ2-2

CDR3aa: CASSMSGVYNEQFF
CDR3nt: TGCGCCAGCAGTATGAGCGGGGTTTACAATGAGCAGTTCTTC
v_gene: TRBV5-1
d_gene: TRBD2
abundance: NA
j_gene: TRBJ2-1

CDR3aa: CAWIGDTEAFF
CDR3nt: TGTGCCTGGATCGGGGACACTGAAGCTTTCTTT
v_gene: TRBV30
d_gene: NA
abundance: NA
j_gene: TRBJ1-1

CDR3aa: CASSYRGGYQETQYF
CDR3nt: TGTGCCAGCAGTTACAGGGGGGGGTACCAAGAGACCCAGTACTTC
v_gene: TRBV28
d_gene: NA
abundance: NA
j_gene: TRBJ2-5

CDR3aa: CASSLDGGSQETQYF
CDR3nt: TGTGCCAGCAGCTTAGACGGCGGGAGCCAAGAGACCCAGTACTTC
v_gene: TRBV11-3
d_gene: TRBD2
abundance: NA
j_gene: TRBJ2-5

CDR3aa: CASSLGANEQFF
CDR3nt: TGTGCCAGCAGCTTAGGGGCCAATGAGCAGTTCTTC
v_gene: TRBV7-9
d_gene: NA
abundance: NA
j_gene: TRBJ2-1

CDR3aa: CASSLAGLVNTQYF
CDR3nt: TGTGCCAGCAGCTTAGCCGGACTAGTTAATACGCAGTATTTT
v_gene: TRBV7-2
d_gene: TRBD2
abundance: few
j_gene: TRBJ2-3

CDR3aa: CASSPGLPGSYEQYF
CDR3nt: TGTGCCAGCAGCCCGGGACTCCCTGGCTCCTACGAGCAGTACTTC
v_gene: TRBV25-1
d_gene: NA
abundance: NA
j_gene: TRBJ2-7

CDR3aa: CASSELRQGEGPLHF
CDR3nt: TGTGCCAGCAGTGAGCTAAGACAGGGGGAGGGACCCCTCCACTTT
v_gene: TRBV6-1
d_gene: TRBD1
abundance: NA
j_gene: TRBJ1-6